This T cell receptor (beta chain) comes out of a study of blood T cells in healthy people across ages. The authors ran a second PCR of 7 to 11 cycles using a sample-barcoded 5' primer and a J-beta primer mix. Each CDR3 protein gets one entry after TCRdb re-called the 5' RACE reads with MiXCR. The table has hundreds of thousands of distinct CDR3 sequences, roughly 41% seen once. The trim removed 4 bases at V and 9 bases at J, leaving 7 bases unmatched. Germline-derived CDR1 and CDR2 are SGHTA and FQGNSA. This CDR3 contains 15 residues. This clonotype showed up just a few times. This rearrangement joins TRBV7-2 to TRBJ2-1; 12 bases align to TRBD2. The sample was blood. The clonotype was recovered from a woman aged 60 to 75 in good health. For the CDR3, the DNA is TGTGCCAGCAGCTCCGCTAGCGGGAGGGGGATTGAGCAGTTCTTC. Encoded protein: CASSSASGRGIEQFF. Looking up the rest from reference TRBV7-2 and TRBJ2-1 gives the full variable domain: GAGVSQSPSNKVTEKGKDVELRCDPISGHTALYWYRQSLGQGLEFLIYFQGNSAPDKSGLPSDRFSAERTGGSVSTLTIQRTQQEDSAVYLCASSSASGRGIEQFFGPGTRLTVL.